Shown below are 16 T cell receptor beta chains from a single sample sequenced in a study of cytomegalovirus exposure and HLA in healthy donors. PCR involved 60 Vbeta and 13 Jbeta primers. Clones were sequenced by immunoSEQ multiplex PCR, and TCRdb holds only the in-frame ones, with some missing. The table lists about 140,000 clones, roughly 80% of them singletons. The sequenced material came from PBMCs. The receptors shown here come from a woman between 50 and 59 years old in good health and CMV-seropositive.

The chain links TRBV6-6 to TRBJ1-2; D might be TRBD1 (5 bases). Germline CDR1 MNHNY, CDR2 SVGAGI (reference sequence). The CDR3 is made up of 12 amino acids. Between the trimmed V and J ends, which lost 8 bases and 4 bases, there was a span of 11 bases. DNA for the CDR3: TGTGCCAGCGTGTCAGGGTCCTATGGCTACACCTTC. Its protein is CASVSGSYGYTF.

This chain connects TRBV29-1 to TRBJ2-1; 8 nucleotides line up with TRBD2. The CDR3 length is 13 residues. CDR1 is SQVTM and CDR2 is ANQGSEA in the germline V gene. Losses at the gene ends were 5 bases for V and 6 bases for J; bases not matched to a gene: 6. The CDR3 is CSVRGGTINEQFF. The CDR3 bases are TGCAGCGTTCGCGGGGGGACCATCAATGAGCAGTTCTTC.

This rearrangement joins TRBV30 to TRBJ1-4, with 7 bases identical to TRBD1. V lost 3 bases, J lost 3 bases, and 1 base stayed unmatched. Per the germline V gene, CDR1 is GTSNPN and CDR2 is SVGIG (reference sequence). The CDR3 is 13 amino acids. In nucleotides, the CDR3 is TGTGCCTGGAGGCAGGGGGCTAATGAAAAACTGTTTTTT. It encodes CAWRQGANEKLFF.

This clone was counted once. The chain uses TRBV18 and TRBJ2-3; 8 positions match TRBD2. V gave up 3 bases and J gave up 1 base; unmatched junction bases: 3. This CDR3 spans 15 amino acids. Looked up from germline, CDR1 is KGHSH and CDR2 is LQKENI. The DNA of the CDR3 is TGTGCCAGCTCACCTCGAGCGGGGGGCACAGATACGCAGTATTTT. It yields the protein CASSPRAGGTDTQYF.

The rearrangement links TRBV7-2 to TRBJ2-7; the match to TRBD1 covers 8 bases. This CDR3 has 16 residues. Germline assignment: CDR1 SGHTA and CDR2 FQGNSA. The trim removed 5 bases at V and 0 bases at J, leaving 9 bases unmatched. The chain's CDR3 is CASSLRQGQSSYEQYF. For the CDR3, the DNA is TGTGCCAGCAGCCTCCGACAGGGGCAAAGCTCCTACGAGCAGTACTTC.

This clone was observed a few times. The genes are TRBV7-8 and TRBJ2-5; the match to TRBD2 covers 13 bases. The J call may be wrong; the DNA end is better matched by TRBJ2-7. Germline-derived CDR1 and CDR2 are SGHVS and FQNEAQ. The CDR3 has 16 residues. CDR3: CASSRRTSGGSYEQYF. The CDR3 DNA reads TGTGCCAGCAGCCGACGGACTAGCGGGGGTTCCTACGAGCAGTACTTC.

The chain joins TRBV19 to TRBJ2-5, with TRBD2 matching 7 bases. Near its end, the DNA agrees better with TRBJ2-7, so the J call may be wrong. The V gene's germline CDR1 is LNHDA and CDR2 SQIVND (reference sequence). This CDR3 has 13 residues. The CDR3 DNA follows: TGTGCCAGTAGCCCGACTCCGGGGGGCGAGCAGTACTTC. Translation gives CASSPTPGGEQYF.

The V and J genes are TRBV5-4 and TRBJ1-3; a weak D match, TRBD1 (6 bases). CDR1 SGHNT and CDR2 YYREEE come from the germline V gene (reference sequence). Trimming stripped 4 bases from V and 0 bases from J, with 14 bases between. This CDR3 is built from 16 residues. The CDR3 protein is CASSARQASSGNTIYF. The CDR3 nucleotides read TGTGCCAGCAGCGCCAGACAGGCTAGCTCTGGAAACACCATATATTTT. Together with reference TRBV5-4 and TRBJ1-3, the CDR3 gives the full variable domain: ETGVTQSPTHLIKTRGQQVTLRCSSQSGHNTVSWYQQALGQGPQFIFQYYREEENGRGNFPPRFSGLQFPNYSSELNVNALELDDSALYLCASSARQASSGNTIYFGEGSWLTVV.

The gene calls are TRBV7-9 and TRBJ1-5; 8 bases align to TRBD1. Germline trimming cut 1 base from V and 6 bases from J; bases unmatched to any gene: 2. Looked up from germline, CDR1 is SEHNR and CDR2 is FQNEAQ (reference sequence). CDR3 length: 14 amino acids. CDR3 sequence (DNA): TGTGCCAGCAGCTTAGGACAGGGGAGTCAGCCCCAGCATTTT. Protein sequence: CASSLGQGSQPQHF.

The rearrangement uses TRBV7-2 and TRBJ2-7; D is possibly TRBD2 (5 bases). CDR1 is SGHTA and CDR2 is FQGNSA in the germline V gene. There are 14 residues in the CDR3. Trimming took off 1 base at V and 3 bases at J, with 10 bases between the two ends. CDR3 in DNA: TGTGCCAGCAGCTTAGTGCGAGGGAACTACGAGCAGTACTTC. It specifies CASSLVRGNYEQYF. Full variable domain (remainder filled in from reference TRBV7-2 and TRBJ2-7): GAGVSQSPSNKVTEKGKDVELRCDPISGHTALYWYRQSLGQGLEFLIYFQGNSAPDKSGLPSDRFSAERTGGSVSTLTIQRTQQEDSAVYLCASSLVRGNYEQYFGPGTRLTVT.

Of note for this clone: Additional DNA sequences in this sample encode the identical CDR3. The V call is TRBV7-3, the J call TRBJ1-2; a weak D match, TRBD1 (5 bases). V lost 1 base to trimming and J lost 6 bases, with 9 bases between them. This CDR3 has 13 residues. Germline loops: CDR1 SGHTA, CDR2 FQGTGA. The CDR3 DNA is TGTGCCAGCAGCTTAAGGGGCGGGGATGGCTACACCTTC. Translating gives CASSLRGGDGYTF.

This clone was counted between two and nine times. This chain links TRBV28 with TRBJ1-4; D remains ambiguous. Germline assignment: CDR1 MDHEN and CDR2 SYDVKM. This CDR3 has 17 residues. V lost 3 bases and J lost 0, with 14 bases in between. The CDR3 spells CASSLSPSRATNEKLFF. The CDR3, as DNA: TGTGCCAGCAGTTTGTCCCCGTCAAGAGCAACTAATGAAAAACTGTTTTTT.

This clone has only a few counts. The chain joins TRBV27 to TRBJ2-5, with a tentative D call TRBD1 (6 bases). CDR3 length: 14 residues. Looked up from germline, CDR1 is MNHEY and CDR2 is SMNVEV (reference sequence). V shed 5 bases and J shed 1 base, with 11 bases lying between them. CDR3: CASSVDRFQETQYF. Here the CDR3 DNA reads TGTGCCAGCAGTGTCGACAGGTTCCAAGAGACCCAGTACTTC.

The rearrangement joins TRBV7-2 to TRBJ2-3; TRBD2 matches 11 bases. The CDR3 contains 13 residues. The germline V gene encodes CDR1 SGHTA and CDR2 FQGNSA. The junction had 6 bases not matched to a gene; V was cut back by 2 bases and J by 14 bases. The CDR3 region is CASSLSSGGSGYF. The CDR3, as DNA: TGTGCCAGCAGCTTATCTAGCGGGGGGTCGGGGTATTTT.

J is TRBJ1-4 and V is TRBV2; no definite D call. Trimming took 7 bases from V and 0 from J, leaving 9 bases between them. There are 14 residues in the CDR3. Looked up from germline, CDR1 is SNHLY and CDR2 is FYNNEI. This CDR3 is CASNRGSTNEKLFF. In nucleotides, the CDR3 is TGTGCCAGCAACCGGGGTTCAACTAATGAAAAACTGTTTTTT. Complete variable domain (other parts from reference TRBV2 and TRBJ1-4): EPEVTQTPSHQVTQMGQEVILRCVPISNHLYFYWYRQILGQKVEFLVSFYNNEISEKSEIFDDQFSVERPDGSNFTLKIRSTKLEDSAMYFCASNRGSTNEKLFFGSGTQLSVL.

V is TRBV5-1 and J is TRBJ2-3, with a weak D call TRBD2 (5 bases). Germline V gene data show CDR1 as SGHRS and CDR2 as YFSETQ. Trimming removed 1 base at V and 5 bases at J, with 8 bases between. The length of the CDR3 is 13 residues. The CDR3 nucleotides read TGCGCCAGCAGCTTGCTAGCAGTAGATACGCAGTATTTT. Encoded protein: CASSLLAVDTQYF.